This TCR beta chain was recovered during a study of Graves' ophthalmopathy and Graves' hyperthyroidism. PBMCs originated in roughly 10 ml of fresh peripheral blood. This clonotype was recorded at least ten times. The CDR3 runs to 15 residues. Looked up from germline, CDR1 is SEHNR and CDR2 is FQNEAQ (reference sequence). The V gene end was trimmed by 0 bases and the J gene end by 9 bases; junction bases not matched to a gene: 4. RNA transcripts provided the template for amplifying TCR beta CDR3 regions. The workflow started with a first-round RT-PCR run with HTBI primers and then moved on to a second-round multiplex PCR. Via MiXCR, TCRdb re-called the multiplex PCR reads, giving one row per CDR3 protein. The table shows 220,000 or so distinct CDR3 sequences, with approximately 21% occurring only once.

This sequence originates from a woman in her forties or fifties with Graves' ophthalmopathy. The chain has TRBV7-9 and TRBJ1-6, with 8 nucleotides matching TRBD1. Sequenced: peripheral blood. The CDR3 DNA follows: TGTGCCAGCAGCTTAGCTGCAGGGGGCGGTTCACCCCTCCACTTT. This gives the protein CASSLAAGGGSPLHF.